Each of the 2 T cell receptor beta chains below was sequenced from the same sample in a study of CD8 T cells in ankylosing spondylitis. Broader study findings: What appeared characteristic of ankylosing spondylitis blood was a TCR beta motif of 7 or 8 highly homologous variants.

A single record per CDR3 protein comes from TCRdb applying MiXCR to the 5' RACE reads. Here the sample spans about 540,000 distinct CDR3 sequences, approximately 12% being singletons. The antigens for these receptors are not known. Sequencing was carried out using blood, either unsorted or a sorted T cell fraction (not recorded which). These receptors came from a male donor with ankylosing spondylitis.

J is TRBJ2-3 and V is TRBV20-1; the D gene could be TRBD1 or TRBD2 (5 bases each). From germline, CDR1 is DFQATT and CDR2 SNEGSKA (reference sequence). The V end was cut by 2 bases, the J end by 4 bases, with 16 bases between. This CDR3 contains 15 residues. The CDR3 is CSARTMGPTADTQYF. CDR3 DNA sequence: TGCAGTGCTAGAACAATGGGACCCACTGCAGATACGCAGTATTTT.

J is TRBJ2-1 and V is TRBV20-1; D is undetermined. CDR3 length: 12 amino acids. V was clipped by 5 bases and J by 9 bases, with 14 bases between them. CDR1 is DFQATT, CDR2 SNEGSKA, per germline (reference sequence). CDR3 loop: CSAEDTFGEQFF. DNA for the CDR3: TGCAGTGCTGAGGATACGTTTGGTGAGCAGTTCTTC.